This TCR beta chain was captured in a study of blood T cell repertoires in COVID-19. At the level of the study: T cells, B-cell-depleted T cells, or PBMCs provided the cDNA or gDNA that served as material.

Germline V gives CDR1 WNHNN, CDR2 SYGVQD (reference sequence). V was cut by 3 bases and J by 9 bases, with 15 bases left in between. The CDR3 has 14 residues. As processed by the authors: Estimates of nucleated cell counts were drawn from the amplification of reference gene primers. Data came from immunoSEQ multiplex PCR; TCRdb stores just in-frame clones and leaves some out. V and J calls and clone size follow that table, whereas D and trimming were derived from the DNA. The sample lists 300,000 to 350,000 clones; 88% were seen once. The gene calls are TRBV10-1 and TRBJ1-5; no firm D call. This TCR was recovered from a man aged 30 to 45 who had recovered from COVID-19. Sequencing used PBMCs or T cells enriched from blood (not recorded which). CDR3 amino acids: CASSEYGVGGPQHF. In DNA form, the CDR3 reads TGCGCCAGCAGTGAATATGGGGTTGGAGGGCCCCAGCATTTT.